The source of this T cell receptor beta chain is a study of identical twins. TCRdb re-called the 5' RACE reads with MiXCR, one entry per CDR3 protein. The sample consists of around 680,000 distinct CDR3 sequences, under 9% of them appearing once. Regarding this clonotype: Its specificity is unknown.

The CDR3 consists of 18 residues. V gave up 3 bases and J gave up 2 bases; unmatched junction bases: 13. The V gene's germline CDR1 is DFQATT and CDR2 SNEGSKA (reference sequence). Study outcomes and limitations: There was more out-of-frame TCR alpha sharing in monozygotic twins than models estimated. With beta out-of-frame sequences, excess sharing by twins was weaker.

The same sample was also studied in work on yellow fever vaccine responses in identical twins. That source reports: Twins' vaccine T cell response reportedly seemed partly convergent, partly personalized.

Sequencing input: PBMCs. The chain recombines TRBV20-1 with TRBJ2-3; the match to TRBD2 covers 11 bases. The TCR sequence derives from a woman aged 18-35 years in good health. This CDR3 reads CSARRGLAGGSYTDTQYF. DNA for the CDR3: TGCAGTGCTAGGAGGGGGCTAGCGGGAGGCTCCTACACAGATACGCAGTATTTT.